Below are 28 T cell receptor beta chains sequenced from a single sample in a study of cytomegalovirus exposure and HLA in healthy donors. It was with 60 Vbeta and 13 Jbeta primers that the PCR ran. Clones were read by immunoSEQ multiplex PCR, and TCRdb kept only the in-frame ones, dropping some. The table lists approximately 150,000 clones, approximately 82% of them singletons. The sample consisted of PBMCs. These receptors originate from a man in his forties in good health and CMV-seronegative.

The J gene is TRBJ1-1, the V gene TRBV7-2; a possible D gene is TRBD1 (6 bases). The germline V gene has CDR1 SGHTA and CDR2 FQGNSA. There are 14 residues in the CDR3. V shed 7 bases and J shed 3 bases, with 15 bases lying between them. The CDR3 sequence is CASTGDTRDTEAFF. Here the CDR3 DNA reads TGTGCCAGCACCGGGGACACTCGGGACACTGAAGCTTTCTTT.

The rearrangement uses TRBV11-2 and TRBJ2-5; weak D call: TRBD2 (5 bases). The length of the CDR3 is 16 residues. Germline assignment: CDR1 SGHAT and CDR2 FQNNGV. The germline V and J ends were trimmed by 4 bases and 2 bases, with 17 bases remaining between them. The CDR3 region has the DNA TGTGCCAGCAGCTCTCGAACGGGAAGGAGTCAAGAGACCCAGTACTTC. Its translation is CASSSRTGRSQETQYF.

The rearrangement uses TRBV7-9 and TRBJ1-4; TRBD1 matches 7 bases. The V gene's germline CDR1 is SEHNR and CDR2 FQNEAQ (reference sequence). The trim removed 3 bases at V and 6 bases at J, leaving 13 bases unmatched. The length of the CDR3 is 17 residues. The CDR3 bases are TGTGCCAGCAGCTTCCGGGACAGTTTAGGGGAATATGAAAAACTGTTTTTT. This gives the protein CASSFRDSLGEYEKLFF.

The V gene is TRBV7-9, the J gene TRBJ1-1; D not certain. Trimming cost V 1 base and J 3 bases, with 6 bases left between them. The CDR3 has 13 amino acids. Looked up from germline, CDR1 is SEHNR and CDR2 is FQNEAQ (reference sequence). In nucleotides, the CDR3 is TGTGCCAGCAGCTTAGTCGAGGACACTGAAGCTTTCTTT. It is translated as CASSLVEDTEAFF.

The chain recombines TRBV30 with TRBJ1-2; D remains unclear. The CDR3 is 15 amino acids. CDR1 and CDR2 (germline): GTSNPN, SVGIG (reference sequence). V was clipped by 3 bases and J by 5 bases, with 19 bases between them. This chain's CDR3 is CAWSPTWIDLYGYTF. In DNA, the CDR3 is TGTGCCTGGAGCCCCACTTGGATAGACTTGTATGGCTACACCTTC. The whole variable domain, filled in from reference TRBV30 and TRBJ1-2, reads SQTIHQWPATLVQPVGSPLSLECTVEGTSNPNLYWYRQAAGRGLQLLFYSVGIGQISSEVPQNLSASRPQDRQFILSSKKLLLSDSGFYLCAWSPTWIDLYGYTFGSGTRLTVV.

This chain joins TRBV7-9 and TRBJ1-3; 9 nucleotides line up with TRBD1. CDR3 size: 16 residues. Germline V gene data show CDR1 as SEHNR and CDR2 as FQNEAQ (reference sequence). The V and J ends lost 6 bases and 6 bases, in that order; junction bases with no gene match: 12. CDR3 in amino acids: CASRDTGQGTKNTIYF. Written as DNA, the CDR3 is TGTGCCAGCAGAGATACGGGACAGGGCACTAAAAACACCATATATTTT.

The chain combines TRBV19 with TRBJ2-4, with 11 nucleotides matching TRBD2. CDR1 and CDR2 from the germline V gene are LNHDA and SQIVND (reference sequence). The J segment lost 2 bases and the V segment lost 0 bases, leaving 12 bases of the junction unmatched. The CDR3 length is 20 residues. CDR3 sequence (DNA): TGTGCCAGTAGTATAGATGGTACGCTAGCGGGGGGCATAACCAAAAACATTCAGTACTTC. This codes for CASSIDGTLAGGITKNIQYF.

This chain uses TRBV11-2 with TRBJ1-1, with a possible D match to TRBD1 (6 bases). V dropped 2 bases and J dropped 0 bases, with 16 bases sitting between them. The CDR3 runs to 17 residues. Per germline, CDR1 SGHAT and CDR2 FQNNGV. The CDR3 sequence is CASSLSLGGGLNTEAFF. CDR3 in DNA: TGTGCCAGCAGCTTATCCCTTGGGGGGGGCTTGAACACTGAAGCTTTCTTT.

The chain combines TRBV9 with TRBJ2-3; 10 bases align to TRBD2. Germline trimming cut 3 bases from V and 9 bases from J; bases unmatched to any gene: 19. Germline V CDR1 and CDR2: SGDLS, YYNGEE. The CDR3 extends over 18 amino acids. This CDR3 reads CASSADPGLAGEQGTQYF. The CDR3 DNA is TGTGCCAGCAGCGCCGACCCCGGCCTAGCGGGGGAGCAGGGCACGCAGTATTTT.

The gene calls are TRBV7-6 and TRBJ1-4; tentatively, D is TRBD1 (5 bases). This CDR3 comprises 16 residues. V lost 1 base and J lost 5, with 14 bases in between. Germline V gives CDR1 SGHVS, CDR2 FNYEAQ. The CDR3 protein is CASSLEPTSGNEKLFF. CDR3 sequence (DNA): TGTGCCAGCAGCTTAGAACCCACTTCAGGGAATGAAAAACTGTTTTTT.

With respect to this clone: The germline gene is not matched at one end of the junction; a read error may be the cause. The rearrangement joins TRBV30 to TRBJ1-5, with a tentative D call TRBD1 (6 bases). The germline CDR1 and CDR2 sequences are GTSNPN and SVGIG (reference sequence). The CDR3 has 12 residues. CDR3 sequence reads: CVWSRGSQPQHF. CDR3 bases: TGTGTCTGGAGTAGGGGGAGTCAGCCCCAGCATTTT.

The chain has TRBV2 and TRBJ1-2, with a weak D call TRBD1 (6 bases). V was cut by 9 bases and J by 6 bases, with 14 bases left in between. The CDR3 totals 12 residues. Germline CDR1 is SNHLY and CDR2 is FYNNEI. CDR3 in DNA: TGTGCCAGTCGACAGGAAAGTGATGGCTACACCTTC. This translates into CASRQESDGYTF.

The gene calls are TRBV5-1 and TRBJ1-4; 7 nucleotides align to TRBD1. Germline CDR1 reads SGHRS; CDR2 reads YFSETQ. V trimming: 4 bases; J trimming: 7 bases; junction bases outside the gene matches: 10. This CDR3 comprises 15 residues. The chain's CDR3 is CASSVQGLWAEKLFF. Written as DNA, the CDR3 is TGCGCCAGCAGCGTACAGGGGTTGTGGGCTGAAAAACTGTTTTTT.

V usage is TRBV19 and J usage is TRBJ2-7; possible D gene TRBD2, 6 bases. Germline CDR1 reads LNHDA; CDR2 reads SQIVND (reference sequence). V gave up 3 bases and J gave up 2 bases, with 14 bases separating them. The CDR3 spans 15 residues. The CDR3 protein is CASSMLGGITYEQYF. CDR3 in DNA: TGTGCCAGTAGTATGTTAGGAGGGATTACCTACGAGCAGTACTTC.

This clone was observed a few times. The chain employs TRBV9 and TRBJ2-2; 9 bases align to TRBD1. Germline V gene lookup returns CDR1 SGDLS and CDR2 YYNGEE. V trimming: 6 bases; J trimming: 4 bases; junction bases outside the gene matches: 7. The CDR3 is 15 residues long. CDR3 protein: CASNDRGSVTGELFF. The CDR3 DNA follows: TGTGCCAGCAACGACAGGGGGTCGGTCACCGGGGAGCTGTTTTTT.

The genes are TRBV7-9 and TRBJ1-1; a possible D gene is TRBD1 (6 bases). The CDR3 consists of 12 residues. With 1 base removed from V and 10 bases from J, the gap between germline ends came to 10 bases. CDR1 and CDR2 from the germline V gene are SEHNR and FQNEAQ (reference sequence). The CDR3 DNA follows: TGTGCCAGCAGCTTAGAAGGGGGGGGAGCTTTCTTT. Translated: CASSLEGGGAFF.

This chain connects TRBV5-4 to TRBJ2-3; possibly TRBD2 for D (6 bases). V lost 4 bases, J lost 0 bases, and 15 bases lay in between. CDR1 and CDR2 (germline): SGHNT, YYREEE (reference sequence). This CDR3 comprises 16 residues. The CDR3 DNA sequence: TGTGCCAGCAGCCCCTCGTGGGGGGTCAGCACAGATACGCAGTATTTT. Amino acid sequence: CASSPSWGVSTDTQYF. The complete variable domain, with remaining parts taken from reference TRBV5-4 and TRBJ2-3, reads ETGVTQSPTHLIKTRGQQVTLRCSSQSGHNTVSWYQQALGQGPQFIFQYYREEENGRGNFPPRFSGLQFPNYSSELNVNALELDDSALYLCASSPSWGVSTDTQYFGPGTRLTVL.

J is TRBJ1-1 and V is TRBV5-1; D perhaps matches TRBD1 (6 bases). The V end was cut by 4 bases, the J end by 5 bases, with 15 bases between. The germline gives CDR1 SGHRS, CDR2 YFSETQ. The CDR3 is 14 amino acids. DNA for the CDR3: TGCGCCAGCAGCACTGGACAGTGGGGGACTGAAGCTTTCTTT. Its protein is CASSTGQWGTEAFF. Variable domain in full (rest from reference TRBV5-1 and TRBJ1-1): KAGVTQTPRYLIKTRGQQVTLSCSPISGHRSVSWYQQTPGQGLQFLFEYFSETQRNKGNFPGRFSGRQFSNSRSEMNVSTLELGDSALYLCASSTGQWGTEAFFGQGTRLTVV.

The V gene is TRBV25-1, the J gene TRBJ1-2, with D perhaps TRBD1 (5 bases). The V and J ends lost 2 bases and 7 bases respectively, with 14 bases between them. Germline CDR1 is MGHDK and CDR2 is SYGVNS. This CDR3 comprises 14 residues. CDR3 protein: CASSEKGGTCGYTF. CDR3 in DNA: TGTGCCAGCAGTGAAAAAGGAGGGACTTGTGGCTACACCTTC.

In this sample, this clone turned up a few times. The V gene is TRBV7-2, the J gene TRBJ2-7, with D possibly TRBD1 on 5 matching bases. V lost 1 base and J 1 base, leaving 5 bases between the germline ends. CDR1 is SGHTA and CDR2 is FQGNSA in the germline V gene. The CDR3 consists of 13 residues. In DNA form, the CDR3 reads TGTGCCAGCAGCTTAGACAGGTCCTACGAGCAGTACTTC. Protein: CASSLDRSYEQYF.

In this sample, this clone turned up a few times. The V and J genes are TRBV5-1 and TRBJ1-2; 7 positions agree with TRBD1. This CDR3 is built from 14 residues. Germline values: CDR1 SGHRS, CDR2 YFSETQ. Unmatched junction bases numbered 4, after V lost 0 bases and J lost 5 bases. This CDR3 is CASSLAEGAYGYTF. In DNA, the CDR3 is TGCGCCAGCAGCTTGGCCGAGGGGGCGTATGGCTACACCTTC.

The chain carries TRBV7-3 and TRBJ1-5; D gene unclear. This CDR3 spans 13 amino acids. Germline CDR1 is SGHTA and CDR2 is FQGTGA. Trimming left V 5 bases short and J 0 bases short, with 5 bases between. The CDR3 DNA sequence: TGTGCCAGCAGCCCAATTAGCAATCAGCCCCAGCATTTT. Translated, it gives CASSPISNQPQHF.

Comment on this clone: Other DNA sequences in this sample translate to the same CDR3. The V and J genes are TRBV5-1 and TRBJ2-7, with a tentative D call TRBD1 (5 bases). The CDR3 loop spans 13 amino acids. V was trimmed by 0 bases and J by 3 bases, leaving 7 bases between them. Germline lookup yields CDR1 SGHRS and CDR2 YFSETQ. The CDR3 region is CASSLDRSYEQYF. DNA of the CDR3: TGCGCCAGCAGCTTGGACAGGAGCTACGAGCAGTACTTC. Looking up the rest from reference TRBV5-1 and TRBJ2-7 gives the full variable domain: KAGVTQTPRYLIKTRGQQVTLSCSPISGHRSVSWYQQTPGQGLQFLFEYFSETQRNKGNFPGRFSGRQFSNSRSEMNVSTLELGDSALYLCASSLDRSYEQYFGPGTRLTVT.

The chain recombines TRBV28 with TRBJ1-3; a possible D gene is TRBD1 (6 bases). The CDR3 covers 14 residues. Trimming removed 6 bases from V and 5 bases from J, with 14 bases in between. Germline V gives CDR1 MDHEN, CDR2 SYDVKM. The CDR3 spells CASSPGGGRNTIYF. The CDR3 DNA reads as TGTGCCAGCAGCCCGGGCGGGGGCAGAAACACCATATATTTT. The variable domain in full, with the rest retrieved from reference TRBV28 and TRBJ1-3, is DVKVTQSSRYLVKRTGEKVFLECVQDMDHENMFWYRQDPGLGLRLIYFSYDVKMKEKGDIPEGYSVSREKKERFSLILESASTNQTSMYLCASSPGGGRNTIYFGEGSWLTVV.

The chain joins TRBV5-1 to TRBJ1-6, with TRBD1 identical over 8 bases. The CDR3 consists of 16 residues. Germline V gene sequence: CDR1 SGHRS, CDR2 YFSETQ. After removal of 0 bases from V and 7 bases from J, the junction contained 6 bases not matched to a gene. The CDR3 sequence is CASSLEGDRLNSPLHF. The CDR3, as DNA: TGCGCCAGCAGCTTGGAAGGGGACAGGCTAAATTCACCCCTCCACTTT.

V usage is TRBV9 and J usage is TRBJ1-1; a possible D gene is TRBD1 (5 bases). Germline CDR1 and CDR2: SGDLS and YYNGEE. The CDR3 is 15 amino acids. V lost 1 base to trimming and J lost 3 bases, with 13 bases between them. The CDR3 DNA reads as TGTGCCAGCAGCGTATGGGGGGTAGGCGACACTGAAGCTTTCTTT. The encoded protein is CASSVWGVGDTEAFF. Variable domain in full (rest from reference TRBV9 and TRBJ1-1): DSGVTQTPKHLITATGQRVTLRCSPRSGDLSVYWYQQSLDQGLQFLIQYYNGEERAKGNILERFSAQQFPDLHSELNLSSLELGDSALYFCASSVWGVGDTEAFFGQGTRLTVV.

V and J are TRBV9 and TRBJ2-7; 8 bases map to TRBD1. Germline values: CDR1 SGDLS, CDR2 YYNGEE. V was pared by 4 bases and J by 0 bases, with 6 bases of the junction left unmatched. The CDR3 length is 15 residues. CDR3 nucleotide sequence: TGTGCCAGCAGCCCGACAGGGGTCGGCTCCTACGAGCAGTACTTC. This codes for CASSPTGVGSYEQYF. The variable domain in full, with the rest retrieved from reference TRBV9 and TRBJ2-7, is DSGVTQTPKHLITATGQRVTLRCSPRSGDLSVYWYQQSLDQGLQFLIQYYNGEERAKGNILERFSAQQFPDLHSELNLSSLELGDSALYFCASSPTGVGSYEQYFGPGTRLTVT.

This clone was recorded only once. This sample also contains other DNA sequences that code for the same CDR3. The rearrangement joins TRBV5-1 to TRBJ1-5, with a possible D match to TRBD1 (5 bases). Germline assignment: CDR1 SGHRS and CDR2 YFSETQ. Trimming took off 0 bases at V and 1 base at J, with 8 bases between the two ends. CDR3 size: 15 residues. The CDR3 region has the DNA TGCGCCAGCAGCTTGGATGGGGGGAGCAATCAGCCCCAGCATTTT. Translated, it gives CASSLDGGSNQPQHF. Based on the CDR3 plus reference TRBV5-1 and TRBJ1-5, the full variable domain is KAGVTQTPRYLIKTRGQQVTLSCSPISGHRSVSWYQQTPGQGLQFLFEYFSETQRNKGNFPGRFSGRQFSNSRSEMNVSTLELGDSALYLCASSLDGGSNQPQHFGDGTRLSIL.